One sample yielded the 5 T cell receptor beta chains listed below, sequenced in a study of blood T cell repertoires in COVID-19. Some clones are missing from TCRdb's copy, which holds only in-frame ones; the method was immunoSEQ multiplex PCR. The table records 150,000 to 200,000 clones, about 81% of them present only once. Sequences were obtained from peripheral blood. The receptors derive from a woman aged 55-70 years with COVID-19, enrolled during active disease.

This chain links TRBV3-1 (or the pseudogene TRBV3-2) with TRBJ1-3, with 9 bases identical to TRBD1. The germline V gene encodes CDR1 LGHDT and CDR2 YNNKEL (reference sequence). This CDR3 has 16 amino acids. The V segment lost 3 bases and the J segment 0 bases; nucleotides outside the gene matches: 3. The CDR3, as DNA: TGTGCCAGCAGCCACCCGACAGGGGGCTCTGGAAACACCATATATTTT. Its protein product is CASSHPTGGSGNTIYF.

The chain links TRBV19 to TRBJ2-7, with TRBD2 matching over 7 bases. Germline-derived CDR1 and CDR2 are LNHDA and SQIVND (reference sequence). V lost 11 bases, J lost 8 bases, and 18 bases stayed unmatched. The CDR3 totals 14 residues. The CDR3 here is CASSGGREYRQQYF. CDR3 DNA sequence: TGTGCCTCATCGGGGGGTCGGGAATATCGCCAGCAGTACTTC. The full variable domain, with the rest looked up from reference TRBV19 and TRBJ2-7, is DGGITQSPKYLFRKEGQNVTLSCEQNLNHDAMYWYRQDPGQGLRLIYYSQIVNDFQKGDIAEGYSVSREKKESFPLTVTSAQKNPTAFYLCASSGGREYRQQYFGPGTRLTVT.

V usage is TRBV19 and J usage is TRBJ2-5, with 8 bases identical to TRBD1. Trimming at V came to 4 bases and at J to 5 bases, leaving 6 bases not matched to a gene. The CDR3 is 14 residues long. Germline V gene sequence: CDR1 LNHDA, CDR2 SQIVND (reference sequence). The CDR3 region is CASSSRDRRETQYF. For the CDR3, the DNA is TGTGCCAGTAGTAGCCGGGACAGGCGGGAGACCCAGTACTTC.

This clone was counted a single time. This chain links TRBV28 with TRBJ2-3; TRBD1 matches 10 bases. Germline V gene sequence: CDR1 MDHEN, CDR2 SYDVKM. J lost 4 bases, V lost 3 bases, and 4 bases had no gene match. The CDR3 runs 15 residues. The chain's CDR3 is CASSFQTGGADTQYF. CDR3 sequence (DNA): TGTGCCAGCAGTTTCCAGACAGGGGGCGCAGATACGCAGTATTTT.

The V gene is TRBV27, the J gene TRBJ2-7; the match to TRBD2 covers 10 bases. Germline V CDR1 and CDR2: MNHEY, SMNVEV (reference sequence). Unmatched junction bases numbered 10, after V lost 6 bases and J lost 5 bases. This CDR3 region has 15 residues. The DNA for the CDR3 is TGTGCCAGCAGCCGATCGGGACTAGCGTTCGACGAGCAGTACTTC. Protein product: CASSRSGLAFDEQYF.